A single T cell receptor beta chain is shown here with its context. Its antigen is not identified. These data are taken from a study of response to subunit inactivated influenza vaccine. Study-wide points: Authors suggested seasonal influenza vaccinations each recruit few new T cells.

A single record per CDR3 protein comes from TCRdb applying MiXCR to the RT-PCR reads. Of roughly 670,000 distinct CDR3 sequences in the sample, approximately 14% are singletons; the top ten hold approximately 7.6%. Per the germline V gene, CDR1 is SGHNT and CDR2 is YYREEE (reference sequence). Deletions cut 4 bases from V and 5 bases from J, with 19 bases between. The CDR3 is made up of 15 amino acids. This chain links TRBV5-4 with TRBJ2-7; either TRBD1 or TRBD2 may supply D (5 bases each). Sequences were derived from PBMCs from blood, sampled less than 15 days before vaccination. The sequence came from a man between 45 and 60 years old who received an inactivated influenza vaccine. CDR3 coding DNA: TGTGCCAGCAGCCCCGGGACCCCTTTCCCCCACGAGCAGTACTTC. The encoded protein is CASSPGTPFPHEQYF. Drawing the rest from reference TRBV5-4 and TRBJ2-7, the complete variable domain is ETGVTQSPTHLIKTRGQQVTLRCSSQSGHNTVSWYQQALGQGPQFIFQYYREEENGRGNFPPRFSGLQFPNYSSELNVNALELDDSALYLCASSPGTPFPHEQYFGPGTRLTVT.